The 23 T cell receptor beta chains below were found in one sample sequenced in a study of T-cell reconstitution after alpha-beta-depleted transplantation in children. Unique molecular identifiers tagged the TCRbeta library. Each CDR3 protein gets one entry after TCRdb re-called the PCR reads with MiXCR. The data contain 800,000 to 1,000,000 distinct CDR3 sequences, 25% to 35% of them seen just once; the ten biggest clones take up over 25%. Sequences were derived from PBMCs, mostly from graft donor cells, sampled 360 days after TCRalphabeta/CD19-depleted stem cell transplant. Receptors were obtained from a boy younger than two who had a stem cell transplant for SCID, so the T cells may come from the graft donor.

Ten or more counts support this clonotype. The genes are TRBV6-5 and TRBJ2-1, with D hard to call. The germline V gene has CDR1 MNHEY and CDR2 SVGAGI. V lost 2 bases, J lost 0 bases, and 11 bases lay in between. The CDR3 sequence is 16 residues long. CDR3 loop: CASSYEAVGSYNEQFF. The CDR3 DNA follows: TGTGCCAGCAGTTACGAGGCCGTCGGCTCCTACAATGAGCAGTTCTTC.

This rearrangement joins TRBV7-2 to TRBJ2-6, with TRBD1 as a possible D gene (5 bases). The V gene lost 0 bases and the J gene lost 1 base, with 10 bases spanning the gap. Germline CDR1 is SGHTA and CDR2 is FQGNSA. The CDR3 has 17 amino acids. In nucleotides, the CDR3 is TGTGCCAGCAGCTTAGCTCCAACAGGTTCTGGGGCCAACGTCCTGACTTTC. This translates into CASSLAPTGSGANVLTF.

This clonotype occurred a few times. The V call is TRBV20-1, the J call TRBJ2-1; D ambiguous. V was clipped by 3 bases and J by 12 bases, with 9 bases between them. This CDR3 spans 10 amino acids. Looked up from germline, CDR1 is DFQATT and CDR2 is SNEGSKA (reference sequence). The CDR3 region is CSASGDTQFF. DNA of the CDR3: TGCAGTGCTAGCGGCGATACGCAGTTCTTC.

This clonotype was observed a few times. The gene calls are TRBV7-9 and TRBJ2-7, with D perhaps assigned TRBD1 or TRBD2 (5 bases each). The germline V gene encodes CDR1 SEHNR and CDR2 FQNEAQ (reference sequence). The ends were cut back, 0 bases at V and 5 bases at J, with 11 bases in the middle. This CDR3 region has 14 residues. As DNA, the CDR3 is TGTGCCAGCAGCTTAGCCCAGGGAGTGGACGAGCAGTACTTC. Protein sequence: CASSLAQGVDEQYF.

This clonotype was recorded only once. The rearrangement joins TRBV28 to TRBJ2-7; TRBD1 matches at 11 bases. The CDR3 has 14 amino acids. Per the germline V gene, CDR1 is MDHEN and CDR2 is SYDVKM. After removal of 6 bases from V and 10 bases from J, the junction contained 11 bases not matched to a gene. The CDR3 here is CASSSSGTGGGQYF. In nucleotides, the CDR3 is TGTGCCAGCAGCTCCTCCGGGACAGGGGGGGGACAGTACTTC. Supplemented by reference TRBV28 and TRBJ2-7, the full variable domain reads DVKVTQSSRYLVKRTGEKVFLECVQDMDHENMFWYRQDPGLGLRLIYFSYDVKMKEKGDIPEGYSVSREKKERFSLILESASTNQTSMYLCASSSSGTGGGQYFGPGTRLTVT.

This clonotype came up a few times. This chain joins TRBV7-9 and TRBJ2-5; TRBD1 or TRBD2 may be the D gene (5 bases each). This CDR3 comprises 14 residues. Germline V gene sequence: CDR1 SEHNR, CDR2 FQNEAQ (reference sequence). V gave up 1 base and J gave up 1 base, with 7 bases separating them. CDR3 DNA sequence: TGTGCCAGCAGCTTAGGGGACCTCCAAGAGACCCAGTACTTC. It encodes CASSLGDLQETQYF.

The J gene is TRBJ2-3, the V gene TRBV6-1; D is unresolved. The CDR3 spans 14 residues. Germline V gene lookup returns CDR1 MNHNS and CDR2 SASEGT. Trimming left V 5 bases short and J 2 bases short, with 11 bases between. The CDR3 nucleotides are TGTGCCAGCAGTTGGAAGGGCTTCACAGATACGCAGTATTTT. It codes for CASSWKGFTDTQYF.

This clonotype was seen a handful of times. The chain couples TRBV5-6 to TRBJ2-7, with D unclear. V lost 1 base and J 0 bases, leaving 11 bases between the germline ends. The CDR3 sequence is 15 residues long. The germline V gene has CDR1 SGHDT and CDR2 YYEEEE. The CDR3 loop is CASSLLSPGSYEQYF. CDR3 sequence (DNA): TGTGCCAGCAGCTTGCTCTCCCCAGGCTCCTACGAGCAGTACTTC.

This clonotype was observed a few times. The junction departs from germline at one end; a sequencing error may be responsible. The V and J genes are TRBV10-3 and TRBJ2-2, with D possibly called TRBD1 or TRBD2 (5 bases each). This CDR3 is 15 amino acids long. Germline V CDR1 and CDR2: ENHRY, SYGVKD. The CDR3: CAISLRDLETGERFF. CDR3 sequence (DNA): TGTGCCATCAGTCTCCGGGACCTTGAAACCGGGGAGCGGTTTTTT.

In its sample, this clonotype was seen many times. The chain links TRBV25-1 to TRBJ2-3; D remains unclear. CDR3 length equals 13 residues. Trimming cost V 4 bases and J 3 bases, with 8 bases left between them. Germline CDR1 and CDR2: MGHDK and SYGVNS. CDR3 region: CASSARATDTQYF. The CDR3 DNA reads as TGTGCCAGCAGTGCTAGGGCGACAGATACGCAGTATTTT.

The rearrangement uses TRBV10-3 and TRBJ1-6, with a possible D match to TRBD1 (5 bases). V dropped 6 bases and J dropped 5 bases, with 8 bases sitting between them. Germline lookup yields CDR1 ENHRY and CDR2 SYGVKD. The CDR3 has 13 residues. The CDR3, as DNA: TGTGCCATCAGACAGGAAGATAATTCACCCCTCCACTTT. Encoded protein: CAIRQEDNSPLHF.

This clonotype was detected only a few times. This chain joins TRBV15 and TRBJ1-6; D perhaps matches TRBD1 (6 bases). Germline V CDR1 and CDR2: LNHNV, YYDKDF (reference sequence). This CDR3 contains 15 residues. The V end lost 1 base, the J end lost 9 bases, and 13 bases lay between the germline ends. CDR3: CATSRGGGRISPLHF. The CDR3 bases are TGTGCCACCAGCAGAGGGGGGGGCCGGATTTCACCCCTCCACTTT. The full variable domain, with the rest looked up from reference TRBV15 and TRBJ1-6, is DAMVIQNPRYQVTQFGKPVTLSCSQTLNHNVMYWYQQKSSQAPKLLFHYYDKDFNNEADTPDNFQSRRPNTSFCFLDIRSPGLGDTAMYLCATSRGGGRISPLHFGNGTRLTVT.

The chain combines TRBV11-2 with TRBJ2-1; 7 bases line up with TRBD2. Per germline, CDR1 SGHAT and CDR2 FQNNGV. With 5 bases clipped from V and 9 bases from J, the junction kept 7 bases outside the gene matches. The CDR3 length is 13 residues. CDR3 protein: CASSPPGEGEQFF. In nucleotides, the CDR3 is TGTGCCAGCAGCCCCCCGGGGGAGGGTGAGCAGTTCTTC.

This sequence joins TRBV11-1 and TRBJ2-3; 14 nucleotides align to TRBD2. This CDR3 has 20 residues. V lost 2 bases and J lost 4; bases outside the gene matches: 14. Germline CDR1 SGHAT, CDR2 FQDESV (reference sequence). In DNA form, the CDR3 reads TGTGCCAGCAGCTTAAGCTGGACTAGCGGGGGGACCATTGTCCCAGATACGCAGTATTTT. This encodes CASSLSWTSGGTIVPDTQYF.

In its sample, this clonotype was seen a few times. The rearrangement links TRBV5-1 to TRBJ1-1; a weak D match, TRBD1 (6 bases). With 4 bases removed from V and 4 bases from J, the gap between germline ends came to 11 bases. CDR1 SGHRS and CDR2 YFSETQ come from the germline V gene. The length of the CDR3 is 13 residues. CDR3: CASSPTGITEAFF. The CDR3 nucleotides are TGCGCCAGCAGCCCCACAGGGATCACTGAAGCTTTCTTT. The full variable domain, with the rest looked up from reference TRBV5-1 and TRBJ1-1, is KAGVTQTPRYLIKTRGQQVTLSCSPISGHRSVSWYQQTPGQGLQFLFEYFSETQRNKGNFPGRFSGRQFSNSRSEMNVSTLELGDSALYLCASSPTGITEAFFGQGTRLTVV.

The V gene is TRBV29-1, the J gene TRBJ2-7; D not certain. Trimming removed 4 bases from V and 0 bases from J, with 10 bases in between. The CDR3 loop spans 13 amino acids. Looked up from germline, CDR1 is SQVTM and CDR2 is ANQGSEA. CDR3 in amino acids: CSVVDDPSYEQYF. CDR3 DNA sequence: TGCAGCGTTGTAGATGACCCCTCCTACGAGCAGTACTTC.

The gene calls are TRBV29-1 and TRBJ2-3; 8 bases are a match to TRBD1. Per the germline V gene, CDR1 is SQVTM and CDR2 is ANQGSEA. The V gene end was trimmed by 2 bases and the J gene end by 2 bases; junction bases not matched to a gene: 12. CDR3 length: 17 residues. Here the CDR3 reads CSVEIGAGGAYTDTQYF. CDR3 coding DNA: TGCAGCGTTGAAATAGGAGCAGGGGGCGCATACACAGATACGCAGTATTTT.

This clonotype was detected a few times. Written as DNA, the CDR3 is TGCAGCGTTGAAGGGCCTACCTACGAGCAGTACTTC. Translating gives CSVEGPTYEQYF. The V call is TRBV29-1, the J call TRBJ2-7; D ambiguous. The CDR3 sequence is 12 residues long. Looked up from germline, CDR1 is SQVTM and CDR2 is ANQGSEA. V was pared by 1 base and J by 2 bases, with 6 bases between.

The chain carries TRBV29-1 and TRBJ2-1, with 7 bases matching TRBD2. Germline assignment: CDR1 SQVTM and CDR2 ANQGSEA. CDR3 length equals 15 residues. V lost 5 bases and J lost 3; bases outside the gene matches: 10. CDR3 amino acids: CSVLPPGGNYNEQFF. In nucleotides, the CDR3 is TGCAGCGTTTTGCCGCCGGGGGGAAACTACAATGAGCAGTTCTTC.

This clonotype was detected only a few times. This chain uses TRBV11-2 with TRBJ2-7; tentative D call: TRBD2 (6 bases). The CDR3 extends over 16 amino acids. Per germline, CDR1 SGHAT and CDR2 FQNNGV. V shed 0 bases and J shed 0 bases, with 12 bases lying between them. The CDR3 spells CASSLEGRGSSYEQYF. The CDR3 nucleotides are TGTGCCAGCAGCTTAGAAGGGCGGGGAAGCTCCTACGAGCAGTACTTC.

This clonotype has more than one count but fewer than ten. The gene calls are TRBV5-1 and TRBJ2-1, with D possibly matching TRBD2 (6 bases). Per germline, CDR1 SGHRS and CDR2 YFSETQ. Trimming left V 4 bases short and J 10 bases short, with 9 bases between. The CDR3 runs 11 residues. The CDR3 here is CASSTGLEQFF. DNA of the CDR3: TGCGCCAGCAGCACGGGACTCGAGCAGTTCTTC.

This clonotype was seen a handful of times. DNA of the CDR3: TGCAGCGTTGTGTCCCAGGGTAACTATGGCTACACCTTC. Protein: CSVVSQGNYGYTF. V and J are TRBV29-1 and TRBJ1-2; D may be TRBD1 (5 bases). CDR3 length: 13 residues. Between the trimmed V and J ends, which lost 4 bases and 1 base, there was a span of 10 bases. Looked up from germline, CDR1 is SQVTM and CDR2 is ANQGSEA.

V gene TRBV7-9 combines with J gene TRBJ2-5; D unclear. From germline, CDR1 is SEHNR and CDR2 FQNEAQ (reference sequence). This CDR3 spans 14 amino acids. V was trimmed by 5 bases and J by 3 bases, leaving 13 bases between them. CDR3 bases: TGTGCCAGCAGCCGGCGGAACAACGAAGAGACCCAGTACTTC. It codes for CASSRRNNEETQYF.